This T cell receptor (beta chain) was profiled in a study of blood T cell repertoires in COVID-19. Study at large: In each case, the material was cDNA or gDNA derived from T cells, B-cell-depleted T cells, or PBMCs.

The CDR3 totals 16 residues. Germline CDR1 SGHRS, CDR2 YFSETQ. V was shortened by 4 bases and J by 4 bases, with 18 bases between the two germline ends. TCRdb keeps only in-frame clones here, not all; method: immunoSEQ multiplex PCR. The sample lists roughly 500,000 clones, approximately 86% seen once, with 8% to 9.5% in the top ten. The sequencing sample was made of PBMCs or T cells enriched from blood (not recorded which). The origin of this receptor is a woman in her sixties who had recovered from COVID-19. The chain joins TRBV5-1 to TRBJ2-1; D is possibly TRBD2 (6 bases). The CDR3 DNA sequence: TGCGCCAGCAGCCCCGAGGCGGGAAGGCGATACAATGAGCAGTTCTTC. This sequence encodes CASSPEAGRRYNEQFF.